Below, 4 T cell receptor beta chains from the same sample are listed, as sequenced in a study of blood T cell repertoires in COVID-19. Sequenced by immunoSEQ multiplex PCR; TCRdb stores in-frame clones only, minus some. Among around 450,000 clones listed, 75% to 90% were seen once. Input material: PBMCs or T cells enriched from blood (not recorded which). The source is a woman aged 18-29 years who had recovered from COVID-19.

The chain recombines TRBV5-1 with TRBJ1-1, with 7 bases matching TRBD1. V gave up 4 bases and J gave up 2 bases; unmatched junction bases: 5. In germline, CDR1 is SGHRS, CDR2 YFSETQ. The CDR3 is made up of 14 amino acids. Here the CDR3 reads CASSGGQANTEAFF. Written as DNA, the CDR3 is TGCGCCAGCAGCGGTGGACAGGCAAACACTGAAGCTTTCTTT.

The chain couples TRBV6-5 to TRBJ1-1; no firm D call. V lost 6 bases to trimming and J lost 0 bases, with 14 bases between them. The germline V gene has CDR1 MNHEY and CDR2 SVGAGI. The CDR3 sequence is 15 residues long. For the CDR3, the DNA is TGTGCCAGCAGCCGAAGCGGCTTTATGAACACTGAAGCTTTCTTT. This encodes CASSRSGFMNTEAFF.

The chain carries TRBV2 and TRBJ1-5, with 8 bases aligning to TRBD1. Germline CDR1 is SNHLY and CDR2 is FYNNEI. V lost 2 bases, J lost 6 bases, and 6 bases stayed unmatched. This CDR3 spans 15 amino acids. The CDR3 bases are TGTGCCAGCAGTGAAACAGGGGGTATTAGTCAGCCCCAGCATTTT. It codes for CASSETGGISQPQHF.

V usage is TRBV5-1 and J usage is TRBJ1-1; 7 nucleotides align to TRBD1. Losses at the gene ends were 6 bases for V and 1 base for J; bases not matched to a gene: 6. The germline V gene encodes CDR1 SGHRS and CDR2 YFSETQ. CDR3 length: 14 residues. For the CDR3, the DNA is TGCGCCAGCACTCGTACAGGGGAGAACACTGAAGCTTTCTTT. Translated: CASTRTGENTEAFF.